This record covers a single T cell receptor beta chain. Its antigen is as yet unknown. The CDR3 extends over 16 amino acids. Trimming shortened V by 4 bases and J by 4 bases, and 21 bases separated the two germline ends. The germline CDR1 and CDR2 sequences are SGHKS and YYEKEE (reference sequence). Timing groups of about 4 and about 12 weeks for second doses were pooled. This record belongs to a study of T cell responses to AZD1222 COVID-19 vaccine. Study results and limitations: Most donors were white British and more were female, and clonal diversity was possibly underestimated. Spike as a whole was targeted by vaccine-associated CD4 TCRs, dominant at 160-218 and 743-854.

The repertoire was sequenced with immunoSEQ multiplex PCR; TCRdb's copy has only in-frame clones and lacks some. Of 26,000 or so clones in the sample, 92% were seen once. The V call is TRBV5-5, the J call TRBJ2-7; D may be TRBD2 (6 bases). This TCR came from an adult who received the AZD1222 COVID-19 vaccine. Sequenced here: peripheral blood, sampled 28 days after the second AZD1222 dose. The CDR3, as DNA: TGTGCCAGCAGCCCCCCGGGAGCGAGGGGATCTTACGAGCAGTACTTC. Translated, it gives CASSPPGARGSYEQYF.